This TCR beta chain was identified during a study of beta chain features in type 1 diabetes. TCRB transcripts that were expressed got sequenced, as all of the isolated RNA had been reverse transcribed. The repertoire was sequenced with immunoSEQ multiplex PCR; TCRdb's copy has only in-frame clones and lacks some. The sample carries 150,000 to 200,000 clones, around an eighth recorded once. The sequencing sample was made of central memory CD4+ T cells from blood. The clonotype was recovered from a woman between 18 and 29 years old in good health.

The CDR3 spells CASSYRQGARIEFF. The CDR3 DNA follows: TGTGCCAGCAGTTACCGTCAGGGGGCCAGAATCGAGTTCTTC. The chain carries TRBV6-5 and TRBJ2-1, with 8 bases that match TRBD1. Germline V gene data show CDR1 as MNHEY and CDR2 as SVGAGI. Trimming took 2 bases from V and 14 from J; bases not matched to a gene: 11. The CDR3 contains 14 residues.